This T cell receptor beta chain was sequenced during a study of beta chain features in type 1 diabetes. In the study overall: Cell yields, gender and age were similar in healthy donors and patients.

Expressed TCRB transcripts were sequenced, since all the RNA that had been isolated was reverse transcribed. Sequencing used immunoSEQ multiplex PCR; TCRdb keeps in-frame clones, though not all of them. The sample lists about 700,000 clones, under 15% seen once, with approximately 0.02% in the top ten. Averaging about 120 mL, one heparinised blood draw was given by each donor. Findings of the study overall: Diminished insertions and augmented deletions at VDJ junctions characterized type 1 diabetes patients. Type 1 diabetes patients showed a moderate but significant shortening of TCRB CDR3s in all four CD4+ subsets. For patients, the naive, central memory and Treg TCRB repertoires appeared more alike than for healthy donors.

This clone appeared a few times. No antigen is known for it. This sample includes further DNA sequences coding for the same CDR3. The germline V gene has CDR1 SGHTA and CDR2 FQGNSA. V was trimmed by 1 base and J by 7 bases, leaving 10 bases between them. The length of the CDR3 is 14 residues. The TCR comes from a man aged 18 to 29 with type 1 diabetes. The rearrangement uses TRBV7-2 and TRBJ1-4; D is ambiguous. Sequencing used naive CD4+ T cells from blood. In DNA form, the CDR3 reads TGTGCCAGCAGCTTAGTTGGAAATGGTGAAAAACTGTTTTTT. Its translation is CASSLVGNGEKLFF.